This TCR beta chain is from a study of CD8 T cells in ankylosing spondylitis (dated by TCRdb to the late 2010s). Study-wide context: T cell receptor beta repertoires were profiled in healthy donors and ankylosing spondylitis patients so that disease-linked TCR variants could be found. In total, the full study cohort was made up of some 100 healthy donors and 25 to 30 ankylosing spondylitis patients. Peripheral blood samples were taken, and synovial fluid was additionally collected from ankylosing spondylitis patients.

Beyond this particular receptor, the publication reports: Significant enrichment of the disease-linked clones was reported in matched synovial fluid samples from ankylosing spondylitis patients. Blood from ankylosing spondylitis patients appeared to be characterized by a TCR beta motif made up of several highly homologous amino acid variants. Some of the motif variants had been reported before in the synovial fluid and blood of reactive arthritis patients, a finding that suggests common disease-initiation mechanisms. The disease-linked clones showed a CD8+ phenotype and occurred at relatively low frequencies in peripheral blood.

This clonotype has ten or more counts. It has no known antigen specificity. Base-call qualities are not available, and no considerably larger clone is one nucleotide away. Sequencing took place on an Illumina HiSeq 2500. Quantitative 5'-RACE with molecular barcodes was used to prepare TCR beta libraries. On the authors' methods: A new computational method based on a probabilistic model of VDJ rearrangement was used to identify disease-linked TCR variants. TCRdb reworked the public reads: Q25 trimming with fastp, MiXCR clone assembly, productive beta chains retained. Rows merge per CDR3 protein into single entries with the most common DNA and genes. Clone size and V and J calls follow TCRdb, not the original study. This sample gives about 230,000 distinct CDR3 sequences in total; 8% to 9% of them show up just once. Approximately 5% of the sample goes to the ten largest clones. From the germline V gene (reference sequence), CDR1 is MNHNY and CDR2 is SVGAGI. Trimming removed 11 bases from V and 3 bases from J; the gene matches leave 3 bases unexplained. Inclusive of the bounding cysteine and phenylalanine, the CDR3 is 11 residues long. The DNA shown is the 33-base CDR3, in frame from base 1.

Source material: blood, either unsorted or a sorted T cell fraction (not recorded which). The TCR sequence derives from a female donor with ankylosing spondylitis or in good health (not recorded which). Recombination linked TRBV6-6 to TRBJ2-7, with 8 middle bases fitting TRBD2. At the DNA level, the sequence is TGTGCCGCGGGGGGATACTACGAGCAGTACTTC. Its protein is CAAGGYYEQYF.